This record concerns one T cell receptor (beta chain) sequence. Its target is unknown. The method was immunoSEQ multiplex PCR; TCRdb's version includes in-frame clones alone and lacks a portion of them. This table has more than 25,000 clones, roughly 79% appearing once. V dropped 5 bases and J dropped 3 bases, with 25 bases sitting between them. There are 18 residues in the CDR3. Looked up from germline, CDR1 is MNHEY and CDR2 is SMNVEV (reference sequence). The record originates from a study of a mutant IDH1 vaccine in newly diagnosed glioma. For the study at large: The treated group averaged about 41 years old and was 62.5% male, roughly 38% female.

Indicated time point: week 35, safety follow-up. Alongside topical imiquimod, each dose of vaccine comprised 300 ug of mutant IDH1 20-mer peptide. The sample consisted of PBMCs, taken from a glioma patient whose treatment included an IDH1 peptide vaccine. The TCR originated in a woman in her thirties with glioma. Some clones in this sample may be carry-over from other donors' samples. V usage is TRBV27 and J usage is TRBJ1-2; D is unclear. As DNA, the CDR3 is TGTGCCAGCAGTCTCCAAGTTCCCAGCCGGGAGAGTGACTATGGCTACACCTTC. Translating it yields CASSLQVPSRESDYGYTF.